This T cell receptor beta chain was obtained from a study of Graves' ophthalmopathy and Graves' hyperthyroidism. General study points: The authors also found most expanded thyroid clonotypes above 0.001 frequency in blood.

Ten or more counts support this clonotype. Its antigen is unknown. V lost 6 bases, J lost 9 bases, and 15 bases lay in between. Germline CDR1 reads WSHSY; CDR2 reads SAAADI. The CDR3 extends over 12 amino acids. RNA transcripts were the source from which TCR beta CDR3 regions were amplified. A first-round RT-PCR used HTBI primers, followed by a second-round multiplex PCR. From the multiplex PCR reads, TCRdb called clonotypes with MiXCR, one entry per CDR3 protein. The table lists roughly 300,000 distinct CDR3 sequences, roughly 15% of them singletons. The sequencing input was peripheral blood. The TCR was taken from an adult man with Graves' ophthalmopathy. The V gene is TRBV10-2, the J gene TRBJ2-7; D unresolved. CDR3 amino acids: CASRERLVGQYF. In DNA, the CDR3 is TGCGCCAGCAGAGAAAGATTGGTTGGGCAGTACTTC.